A single sample gave rise to the 9 T cell receptor beta chains below, sequenced in a study of blood T cell repertoires in COVID-19. Produced via immunoSEQ multiplex PCR; TCRdb's table is partial and in-frame only. The sample includes around 250,000 clones, 89% of them seen just once. The sample was peripheral blood. These receptors all come from a woman in her thirties or forties who had recovered from COVID-19.

CDR3 region: CASSLIAGGPGITQYF. Here the CDR3 DNA reads TGTGCCAGCAGCCTAATAGCGGGAGGGCCTGGAATTACGCAGTATTTT. This chain joins TRBV14 and TRBJ2-3; 11 positions match TRBD2. This CDR3 spans 16 amino acids. Trimming removed 4 bases from V and 8 bases from J; junction bases left unmatched: 11. CDR1 and CDR2 from the germline V gene are SGHDN and FVKESK.

The V gene is TRBV6-5, the J gene TRBJ1-2; weak D call: TRBD1 (5 bases). The ends were cut back, 6 bases at V and 2 bases at J, with 16 bases in the middle. From germline, CDR1 is MNHEY and CDR2 SVGAGI. This CDR3 contains 15 residues. CDR3 amino acids: CASSSTLRANYGYTF. CDR3 in DNA: TGTGCCAGCAGCTCTACTCTCAGGGCCAACTATGGCTACACCTTC.

The chain has TRBV27 and TRBJ1-1, with 7 positions matching TRBD1. Germline V lookup: CDR1 MNHEY, CDR2 SMNVEV (reference sequence). V lost 6 bases to trimming and J lost 4 bases; unmatched junction nucleotides: 8. CDR3 size: 14 residues. CDR3 residues: CASSRGQEATEAFF. The DNA of the CDR3 is TGTGCCAGCAGCCGCGGACAGGAGGCCACTGAAGCTTTCTTT.

The J gene is TRBJ2-2, the V gene TRBV12-5; 10 nucleotides agree with TRBD2. V trimming: 0 bases; J trimming: 2 bases; junction bases outside the gene matches: 6. The CDR3 is 18 amino acids. Germline CDR1 LGHNT, CDR2 FRNRAP. The CDR3 is CASGLVTSGNFNTGELFF. In nucleotides, the CDR3 is TGTGCTAGTGGTTTGGTAACTAGCGGGAACTTTAACACCGGGGAGCTGTTTTTT.

The rearrangement links TRBV28 to TRBJ2-7; 7 nucleotides match TRBD1. Germline-derived CDR1 and CDR2 are MDHEN and SYDVKM. J gave up 7 bases and V 3 bases, and 9 bases lay outside the gene matches. This CDR3 has 14 residues. CDR3 amino acids: CASSFRRQGGEQYF. In DNA, the CDR3 is TGTGCCAGCAGTTTTAGGAGACAGGGTGGGGAGCAGTACTTC.

This clone has only one observation. This rearrangement joins TRBV19 to TRBJ1-4; TRBD1 agrees at 7 bases. Germline V gene lookup returns CDR1 LNHDA and CDR2 SQIVND (reference sequence). With 9 bases clipped from V and 8 bases from J, the junction kept 15 bases outside the gene matches. The CDR3 loop spans 15 amino acids. Here the CDR3 DNA reads TGTGCCAGCAACCCTCGACAGGGAATGGTCGAAAAACTGTTTTTT. It encodes CASNPRQGMVEKLFF.

This chain links TRBV19 with TRBJ2-7, with a weak D call TRBD2 (5 bases). CDR3 length equals 15 residues. Germline V lookup: CDR1 LNHDA, CDR2 SQIVND (reference sequence). The V end lost 1 base, the J end lost 4 bases, and 14 bases lay between the germline ends. CDR3: CASSIGAGDGYEQYV. DNA of the CDR3: TGTGCCAGTAGTATAGGTGCGGGTGACGGGTACGAGCAGTACGTC.

The gene calls are TRBV6-5 and TRBJ2-7, with 9 bases aligning to TRBD1. Germline V gene data show CDR1 as MNHEY and CDR2 as SVGAGI. With 5 bases clipped from V and 0 bases from J, the junction kept 5 bases outside the gene matches. The CDR3 sequence is 15 residues long. The CDR3, as DNA: TGTGCCAGCAGTAGGACAGGGGATAGCTCCTACGAGCAGTACGTC. It translates to CASSRTGDSSYEQYV.

The chain links TRBV7-8 to TRBJ2-7; the D is unclear. The CDR3 spans 13 residues. Germline-derived CDR1 and CDR2 are SGHVS and FQNEAQ. V was shortened by 5 bases and J by 7 bases, with 15 bases between the two germline ends. CDR3 loop: CASSPRGLREQYV. The CDR3 DNA follows: TGTGCCAGCAGCCCACGAGGTTTGAGGGAGCAGTACGTC.